This T cell receptor beta chain is drawn from a study of cytomegalovirus exposure and HLA in healthy donors. This CDR3 is 15 amino acids long. Trimming took 5 bases from V and 3 from J; bases not matched to a gene: 10. Per the germline V gene, CDR1 is SGHTA and CDR2 is FQGNSA. The method was immunoSEQ multiplex PCR; TCRdb's version includes in-frame clones alone and lacks a portion of them. The data contain 56,000 or so clones, 93% of them singletons. The material sequenced was PBMCs. The TCR originated in a woman aged 18-30 years in good health and CMV-seropositive. V is TRBV7-2 and J is TRBJ2-7, with 7 bases fitting TRBD1. CDR3 residues: CASSAAPGQSYEQYF. DNA for the CDR3: TGTGCCAGCAGCGCAGCCCCGGGACAGAGCTACGAGCAGTACTTC.